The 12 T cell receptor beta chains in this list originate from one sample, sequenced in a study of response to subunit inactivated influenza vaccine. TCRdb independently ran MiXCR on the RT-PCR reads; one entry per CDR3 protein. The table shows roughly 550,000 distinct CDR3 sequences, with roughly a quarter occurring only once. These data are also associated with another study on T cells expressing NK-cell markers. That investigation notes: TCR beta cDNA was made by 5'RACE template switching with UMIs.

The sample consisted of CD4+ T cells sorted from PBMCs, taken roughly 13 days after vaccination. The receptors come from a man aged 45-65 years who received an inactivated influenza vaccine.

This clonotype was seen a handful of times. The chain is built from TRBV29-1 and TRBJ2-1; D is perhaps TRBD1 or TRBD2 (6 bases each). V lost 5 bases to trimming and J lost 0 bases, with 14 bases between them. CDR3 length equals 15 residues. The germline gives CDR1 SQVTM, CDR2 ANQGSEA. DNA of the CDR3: TGCAGCGTTAAGGGGGGATTGAGCTCCTACAATGAGCAGTTCTTC. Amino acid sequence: CSVKGGLSSYNEQFF.

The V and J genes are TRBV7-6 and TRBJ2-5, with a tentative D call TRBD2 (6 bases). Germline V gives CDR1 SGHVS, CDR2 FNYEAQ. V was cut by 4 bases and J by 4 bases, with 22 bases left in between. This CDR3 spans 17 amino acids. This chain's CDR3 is CASSSPEGQGGGETQYF. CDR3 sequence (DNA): TGTGCCAGCAGCTCCCCAGAGGGCCAGGGAGGTGGAGAGACCCAGTACTTC.

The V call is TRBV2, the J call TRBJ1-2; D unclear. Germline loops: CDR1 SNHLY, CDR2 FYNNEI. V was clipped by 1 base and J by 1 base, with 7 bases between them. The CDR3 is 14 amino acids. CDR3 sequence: CASSEDGSNYGYTF. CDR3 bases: TGTGCCAGCAGTGAAGACGGCAGTAACTATGGCTACACCTTC. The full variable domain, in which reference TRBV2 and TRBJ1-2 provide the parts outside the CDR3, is EPEVTQTPSHQVTQMGQEVILRCVPISNHLYFYWYRQILGQKVEFLVSFYNNEISEKSEIFDDQFSVERPDGSNFTLKIRSTKLEDSAMYFCASSEDGSNYGYTFGSGTRLTVV.

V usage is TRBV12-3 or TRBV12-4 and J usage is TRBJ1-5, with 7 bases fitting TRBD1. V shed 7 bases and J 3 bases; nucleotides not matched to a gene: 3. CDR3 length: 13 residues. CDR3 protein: CASTTGNNQPQHF. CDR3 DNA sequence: TGTGCCAGCACGACAGGGAACAATCAGCCCCAGCATTTT.

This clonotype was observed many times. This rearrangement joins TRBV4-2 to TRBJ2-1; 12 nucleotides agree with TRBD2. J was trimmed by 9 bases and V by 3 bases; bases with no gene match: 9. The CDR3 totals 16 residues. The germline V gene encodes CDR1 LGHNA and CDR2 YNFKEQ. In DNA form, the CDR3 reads TGTGCCAGCAGCCACGGGCTAGCGGGAGGGAACATTGAGCAGTTCTTC. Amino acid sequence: CASSHGLAGGNIEQFF.

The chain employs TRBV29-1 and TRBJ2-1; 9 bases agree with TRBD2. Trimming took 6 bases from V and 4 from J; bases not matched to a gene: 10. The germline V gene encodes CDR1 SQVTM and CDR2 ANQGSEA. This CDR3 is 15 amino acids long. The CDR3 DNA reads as TGCAGCGTGAAGGGACTAGCCGTTAGATACAATGAGCAGTTCTTC. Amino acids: CSVKGLAVRYNEQFF.

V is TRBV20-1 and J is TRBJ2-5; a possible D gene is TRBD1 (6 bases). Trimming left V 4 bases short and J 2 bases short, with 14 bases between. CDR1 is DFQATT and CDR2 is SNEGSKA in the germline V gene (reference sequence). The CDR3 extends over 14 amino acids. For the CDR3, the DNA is TGCAGTGCTACCGGGACAACCTCTCAAGAGACCCAGTACTTC. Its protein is CSATGTTSQETQYF.

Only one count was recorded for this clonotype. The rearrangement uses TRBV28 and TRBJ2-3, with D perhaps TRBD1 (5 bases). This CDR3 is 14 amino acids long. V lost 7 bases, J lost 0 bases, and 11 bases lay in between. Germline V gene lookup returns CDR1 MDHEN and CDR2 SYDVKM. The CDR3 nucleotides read TGTGCCAGCAAGGGGCCAGGGAGCACAGATACGCAGTATTTT. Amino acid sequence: CASKGPGSTDTQYF.

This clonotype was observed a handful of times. CDR3 amino acids: CSARGGPTGSTDTQYF. CDR3 DNA sequence: TGCAGTGCTAGAGGAGGCCCCACCGGGTCCACAGATACGCAGTATTTT. V gene TRBV20-1 combines with J gene TRBJ2-3; D remains unclear. This CDR3 has 16 residues. The germline V gene encodes CDR1 DFQATT and CDR2 SNEGSKA (reference sequence). Trimming shortened V by 1 base and J by 2 bases, and 16 bases separated the two germline ends.

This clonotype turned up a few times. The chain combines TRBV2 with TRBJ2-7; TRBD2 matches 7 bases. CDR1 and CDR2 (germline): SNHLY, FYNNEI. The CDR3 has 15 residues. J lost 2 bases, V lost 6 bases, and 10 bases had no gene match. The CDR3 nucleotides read TGTGCCAGCAGGGACGGCCGGGGGACTACCTACGAGCAGTACTTC. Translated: CASRDGRGTTYEQYF.

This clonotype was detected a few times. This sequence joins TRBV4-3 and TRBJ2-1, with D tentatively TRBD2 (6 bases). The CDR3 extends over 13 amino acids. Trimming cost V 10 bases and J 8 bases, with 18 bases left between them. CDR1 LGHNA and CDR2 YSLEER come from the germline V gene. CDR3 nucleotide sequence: TGCGCCACCTCTTCCGTTAGCGGAGATGAGCAGTTCTTC. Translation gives CATSSVSGDEQFF.

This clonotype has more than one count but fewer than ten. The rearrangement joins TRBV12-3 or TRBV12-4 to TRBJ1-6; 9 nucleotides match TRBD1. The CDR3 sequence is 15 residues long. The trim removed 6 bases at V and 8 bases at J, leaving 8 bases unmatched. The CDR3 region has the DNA TGTGCCAGCAGCCCTGACAGGGGGAGGTATTCACCCCTCCACTTT. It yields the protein CASSPDRGRYSPLHF.